A selection of T cell receptor beta chains follows, all from one sample in a study of shared clonotypes between healthy human individuals. The assay was immunoSEQ multiplex PCR, and TCRdb's table has in-frame clones only and misses some. This sample has about 680,000 clones, with roughly 72% found just once. Sequenced material: memory CD4+ T cells sorted from blood. The receptor set was obtained from a woman in her 30s in good health. CDR3s include the opening cysteine and the closing phenylalanine or tryptophan. Each record gives: D gene, clone size, J gene, V gene, CDR3 DNA, CDR3 protein. D genes are given only for firm matches. The listing skips clone size in some rows; elsewhere it reads once, few, many or a size class.

>TRBD2|.|TRBJ2-1|TRBV11-2
TGTGCCAGCAGCTCCACGACTAGCGGGAGGAGTAATGAGCAGTTCTTC
CASSSTTSGRSNEQFF
>TRBD1|.|TRBJ1-2|TRBV11-2
TGTGCCAGCAGCTTCGACAGGGTCGGCTACACCTTC
CASSFDRVGYTF
>.|.|TRBJ1-1|TRBV7-9
TGTGCCAGCAGCATTCGAGGGGACACTGAAGCTTTCTTT
CASSIRGDTEAFF
>.|.|TRBJ2-3|TRBV19
TGTGCCACTAAAACGGGAGTGGGGGATACGCAGTATTTT
CATKTGVGDTQYF
>.|.|TRBJ1-4|TRBV27
TGTGCCAGCAGTACACAGGGCGCGGAAAAACTGTTTTTT
CASSTQGAEKLFF
>.|.|TRBJ2-7|TRBV11-2
TGTGCCAGCAGCTTAGAAGGACAACATATGGGAGAGCAGTACTTC
CASSLEGQHMGEQYF
>TRBD2|.|TRBJ2-3|TRBV7-8
TGTGCCAGCAGCTCAAAGTCGAGGGCCCTAGCGGGAGTTGGGGATACGCAGTATTTT
CASSSKSRALAGVGDTQYF
>TRBD2|.|TRBJ2-1|TRBV5-1
TGCGCCAGCAGCTTAGCGGGGGGAAACAATGAGCAGTTCTTC
CASSLAGGNNEQFF
>.|.|TRBJ2-7|TRBV25-1
TGTGCCAGCAGTGAGTCCGGGACTGAGGGGATTCAGCAGTACTTC
CASSESGTEGIQQYF
>TRBD1|.|TRBJ2-2|TRBV4-3
TGCACCAGCAGCCCTGGACAGGGCCTGAACACCGGGGAGCTGTTTTTT
CTSSPGQGLNTGELFF
>.|.|TRBJ2-3|TRBV28
TGTGCCAGCAGTTTTTTCAGCGGGGATACGCAGTATTTT
CASSFFSGDTQYF
>TRBD1|many|TRBJ1-2|TRBV7-9
TGTGCCAGCAGCTCAGGCAGGGGGCGCGGGCACTATGGCTACACCTTC
CASSSGRGRGHYGYTF
>TRBD2|.|TRBJ2-1|TRBV19
TGTGCCAGTAGTATCGCCGGGACTAGCGGGAGGGCCGACTACAATGAGCAGTTCTTC
CASSIAGTSGRADYNEQFF
>.|once|TRBJ1-5|TRBV27
TGTGCCAGCAGGGAATTACGGGGCAGGAAAAATCAGCCCCAGCATTTT
CASRELRGRKNQPQHF
>.|.|TRBJ1-5|TRBV5-1
TGCGCCAGCAGCTTGGGCTTGGACCTCAATCAGCCCCAGCATTTT
CASSLGLDLNQPQHF
>TRBD1|.|TRBJ1-2|TRBV10-2
TGCGCCAGCAGCATGAACAGGGGGCTTTCTGGCTACACCTTC
CASSMNRGLSGYTF
>TRBD2|many|TRBJ2-1|TRBV5-1
TGCGCCAGCAGCAAGTCGGGGGGAGGAGGGTACAATGAGCAGTTCTTC
CASSKSGGGGYNEQFF
>.|.|TRBJ2-7|TRBV11-2
TGTGCCAGCAGCTTCCCGGGATACCCCGGCGAGCAGTACTTC
CASSFPGYPGEQYF
>TRBD1|.|TRBJ2-5|TRBV25-1
TGTGCCAGCAGTGCTACAGGGGGCGGGGAGACCCAGTACTTC
CASSATGGGETQYF
>TRBD2|.|TRBJ2-1|TRBV28
TGTGCCAGCAGCAATCCACGGACTAGCGGAGGGGCAGGGCAGTTCTTC
CASSNPRTSGGAGQFF
>.|.|TRBJ1-6|TRBV4-1
TGCGCCAGCAGCCACCAGGGCTTTGATTCACCCCTCCACTTT
CASSHQGFDSPLHF
>TRBD2|.|TRBJ2-3|TRBV7-3
TGTGCCAGCAGCTTAGGGCTAGCGGGAGTGATAAATACGCAGTATTTT
CASSLGLAGVINTQYF
>.|.|TRBJ2-5|TRBV5-4
TGTGCCAGCAGCCCACCAGGGTCCCAAGAGACCCAGTACTTC
CASSPPGSQETQYF
>TRBD2|once|TRBJ2-7|TRBV6-1
TGTGCCAGCAGTGGGGCTAGCGGGAAGTACCTCAAACCTAAGCAGTACTTC
CASSGASGKYLKPKQYF
>.|.|TRBJ1-4|TRBV7-9
TGTGCCAGCAGCTTAGAAGTCAGGATCCTGGTGGATGAAAAACTGTTTTTT
CASSLEVRILVDEKLFF
>.|.|TRBJ2-3|TRBV28
TGTGCCAGCAGTTTAAAGGGAATGGGCACAGATACGCAGTATTTT
CASSLKGMGTDTQYF
>TRBD2|.|TRBJ2-7|TRBV7-2
TGTGCCAGCAGCCTAGCGGGAGGTCTATCCTACGAGCAGTACTTC
CASSLAGGLSYEQYF
>.|.|TRBJ1-2|TRBV5-6
TGTGCCAGCAGCTTTGTTAGAAATAACTATGGCTACACCTTC
CASSFVRNNYGYTF